A selection of T cell receptor beta chains follows, all from one sample in a study of blood T cell repertoires in COVID-19. Using immunoSEQ multiplex PCR, the repertoire was profiled, and TCRdb retains in-frame clones only, with some absent. The sample includes a few hundred thousand clones, about 90% of them seen just once. Sequences were obtained from peripheral blood. These receptors came from a woman between 35 and 50 years old with COVID-19, enrolled during active disease. Both conserved end residues are part of each CDR3. Fields, in order: clone size, J gene, V gene, D gene, CDR3 DNA, CDR3 protein. A D gene is named only where the DNA matches it firmly. Expanded clones get a size class; other rows say once, few or many, or leave the size out.

>-|TRBJ1-5|TRBV6-2/TRBV6-3|-
TGTGCCAGCAGTTACCGTGACACTCAGCCCCAGCATTTT
CASSYRDTQPQHF
>-|TRBJ2-2|TRBV7-2|-
TGTGCCAGCAGCCCCATGAATAGAAACACCGGGGAGCTGTTTTTT
CASSPMNRNTGELFF
>-|TRBJ1-1|TRBV19|-
TGTGCCACCCGCTCGGGCGGCGGGCAAGCTTTCTTT
CATRSGGGQAFF
>few|TRBJ2-6|TRBV6-2/TRBV6-3|-
TGTGCCAGCAGCAAGGAGGGGGCCAACGTCCTGACTTTC
CASSKEGANVLTF
>-|TRBJ1-5|TRBV7-6|TRBD1
TGTGCCAGCAACACCCGGACAGGCGACGACCGTAATCAGCCCCAGCATTTT
CASNTRTGDDRNQPQHF
>once|TRBJ1-2|TRBV9|-
TGTGCCAGCAGCGTAAAGGGGTCAGGATCTTATGGCTACACCTTC
CASSVKGSGSYGYTF
>-|TRBJ2-7|TRBV3-1/TRBV3-2|-
TGTGCCAGCAGCCAAGAGGGAGGAGTCTCCTACGAGCAGTACTTC
CASSQEGGVSYEQYF
>-|TRBJ1-4|TRBV10-3|TRBD1
TGTGCCATCTGGGACAGCGTTAATGAAAAACTGTTTTTT
CAIWDSVNEKLFF
>-|TRBJ2-4|TRBV4-1|TRBD1
TGCGCCAGCAGCCAGGGACAGGGGCAAAACATTCAGTACTTC
CASSQGQGQNIQYF
>-|TRBJ1-3|TRBV27|TRBD1
TGTGCCAGCAGTTTACAATCAGGGGGGGGAAACACCATATATTTT
CASSLQSGGGNTIYF
>once|TRBJ2-5|TRBV19|TRBD2
TGTGCCGCAGGCCCTAGCGGGGCCACGGGGACCCAGTACTTC
CAAGPSGATGTQYF
>-|TRBJ2-5|TRBV3-1/TRBV3-2|TRBD2
TGTGCCAGCAGCCAAAGGGGGCCTAGCGGGGTTCAGTACTTC
CASSQRGPSGVQYF
>-|TRBJ1-2|TRBV5-1|-
TGCGCCACCGCCACGGAGGTTTCTAACTATGGCTACATCTTC
CATATEVSNYGYIF
>-|TRBJ2-5|TRBV4-3|-
TGCGCCAGCAGCACAGGTTATCAAGAGACCCAGTACTTC
CASSTGYQETQYF
>-|TRBJ1-2|TRBV5-4|TRBD1
TGTGCCAGCAGCCACTCCGACAGGGGGTATGGCTACACCTTC
CASSHSDRGYGYTF
>-|TRBJ2-7|TRBV28|TRBD1
TGTGCCAGCACCCACTCCCTCCGGAAGGACAGGGGAACTCGCGAGCAGTACTTC
CASTHSLRKDRGTREQYF
>-|TRBJ1-4|TRBV2|TRBD1
TGTGCCAGCACCCGGGACAGGGCTGAAAAACTGTTTTTT
CASTRDRAEKLFF
>once|TRBJ2-3|TRBV27|TRBD2
TGTGCCAGCAGTCTACGGACTAGCGGGAGAGGGACAGATACGCAGTATTTT
CASSLRTSGRGTDTQYF
>-|TRBJ2-3|TRBV18|TRBD2
TGTGCCAGCTCACCACTAGCGGGAGGCAGCACAGATACGCAGTATTTT
CASSPLAGGSTDTQYF
>-|TRBJ2-1|TRBV27|-
TGTGCCAGCAGTTTATCGATCCCCGGTGAGCAGTTCTTC
CASSLSIPGEQFF
>-|TRBJ1-6|TRBV3-1/TRBV3-2|-
TGTGCCAGCAGCCTGAGGGCAGGAGGAAATTCACCCCTCCACTTT
CASSLRAGGNSPLHF
>-|TRBJ2-3|TRBV4-3|TRBD2
TGCGCCAGCAGCCCTTATAAATTGACTAGCGGGGGGCGGGATACGCAGTATTTT
CASSPYKLTSGGRDTQYF
>-|TRBJ1-3|TRBV6-5|-
TGTGCCAGCAGTTACTCTAGGAACTCAGGTGGAAACACCATATATTTT
CASSYSRNSGGNTIYF
>-|TRBJ2-7|TRBV11-2|TRBD2
TGTGCCAGCAGCTTAGCGACTAGCGGCTACGAGCAGTACTTC
CASSLATSGYEQYF